The clone carrying this TCR beta chain turned up a few times. As yet, its antigen is unknown. The V gene's germline CDR1 is LGHDT and CDR2 YNNKEL (reference sequence). This CDR3 contains 16 residues. Trimming cost V 0 bases and J 8 bases; bases outside gene matches: 8. Indicated time point: pre-sensitization, week 0. Treatment specified: therapeutic diphenylcyclopropenone sensitization with weekly scalp DPC. This specimen belongs to a study of human T cells and chemical hapten exposure. Study-wide results and caveats: Clustering by CDR3 similarity yielded significantly more large clusters from expanded TCRs than controls. Having alopecia, donors may respond immunologically unlike healthy people. TCRs exceeding a frequency of 1 in 1000 stayed unchanged under DPC sensitization.

As handled by the study authors: Between roughly 20,000 and 690,600 TCRs appeared in each sample, and the median stood at around 92,000. TCRdb called the RACE reads again in MiXCR, with one record for every CDR3 protein. The V and J calls shown here were made by TCRdb, not taken from the authors' results. The sample includes 52,000 or so distinct CDR3 sequences, more than 9% of them seen just once. The rearrangement uses TRBV3-1 and TRBJ2-1; 9 bases agree with TRBD2. The clonotype was recovered from a man aged 35-49 years with alopecia areata. Some clones in this sample may be carry-over from other donors' samples. The sample consisted of whole blood, taken in connection with sensitization to the hapten diphenylcyclopropenone (DPC). The CDR3 DNA sequence: TGTGCCAGCAGCCAAGATGTGCGGGAGGGCCGAGATGAGCAGTTCTTC. As protein: CASSQDVREGRDEQFF.